This T cell receptor (beta chain) was obtained from a study of cytomegalovirus exposure and HLA in healthy donors. In germline, CDR1 is MDHEN, CDR2 SYDVKM. CDR3 length: 14 residues. Trimming took 4 bases from V and 12 from J, leaving 19 bases between them. Concerning this clone: What it binds is not known.

Notes on the study in general: Roughly uniform depth of sequencing across donors was assumed in presence/absence analyses.

With 60 Vbeta and 13 Jbeta primers, the PCR was carried out. Measured with immunoSEQ multiplex PCR; TCRdb has only the in-frame clones, and not every one. The repertoire has about 190,000 clones, about 81% of them found once; the top ten carry 4.5% to 5.5%. The V and J genes are TRBV28 and TRBJ2-1; maybe TRBD2 (5 bases). The sample consisted of PBMCs. This TCR was recovered from a man aged 30-40 years in good health and CMV-seropositive. CDR3 loop: CASSSPQSSMRQFF. CDR3 DNA: TGTGCCAGCAGTTCCCCCCAATCTAGCATGAGGCAGTTCTTC.